One and the same sample provided the 19 T cell receptor beta chains below, sequenced in a study of blood T cells in healthy people across ages. A second 7 to 11 cycle PCR used barcoded and J-beta primers. TCRdb reprocessed the 5' RACE reads via MiXCR and lists one record per CDR3 protein. The sample carries 920,000 or so distinct CDR3 sequences, 45% recorded once. The sequencing input was blood. These TCRs come from a woman between 55 and 75 years old in good health.

The chain has TRBV12-3 or TRBV12-4 and TRBJ2-7, with 7 bases matching TRBD1. The CDR3 runs to 13 residues. V shed 6 bases, J shed 4 bases, and the junction held 6 bases outside the gene matches. CDR3 sequence reads: CASRTTGKYEQYF. In DNA form, the CDR3 reads TGTGCCAGCAGAACGACAGGGAAATACGAGCAGTACTTC.

This clonotype was seen a few times. The V and J genes are TRBV27 and TRBJ2-7; 9 bases are shared with TRBD2. V dropped 4 bases and J dropped 5; count of bases not matched to a gene: 24. Germline loops: CDR1 MNHEY, CDR2 SMNVEV (reference sequence). The CDR3 extends over 20 amino acids. CDR3 sequence: CASSSLDPPISGRKVHEQYF. In DNA form, the CDR3 reads TGTGCCAGCAGTTCACTAGACCCTCCGATTAGCGGGAGAAAGGTTCACGAGCAGTACTTC.

The chain links TRBV20-1 to TRBJ1-5; 9 bases are a match to TRBD1. From germline, CDR1 is DFQATT and CDR2 SNEGSKA (reference sequence). The CDR3 loop spans 16 amino acids. Germline trimming cut 3 bases from V and 6 bases from J; bases unmatched to any gene: 12. CDR3 in amino acids: CSASKAGTGQVQPQHF. The CDR3, as DNA: TGCAGTGCTAGCAAGGCCGGGACAGGGCAAGTTCAGCCCCAGCATTTT.

This clonotype appeared a few times. The rearrangement uses TRBV12-3 or TRBV12-4 and TRBJ2-1, with 8 bases aligning to TRBD1. CDR3 length: 15 amino acids. The junction had 5 bases not matched to a gene; V was cut back by 6 bases and J by 1 base. CDR3 amino acids: CASSQGQASYNEQFF. CDR3 bases: TGTGCCAGCAGCCAGGGACAGGCTTCCTACAATGAGCAGTTCTTC.

A few counts support this clonotype. The chain is built from TRBV2 and TRBJ2-7; no definite D call. Germline V gene sequence: CDR1 SNHLY, CDR2 FYNNEI. This CDR3 is built from 13 residues. Trimming shortened V by 2 bases and J by 0 bases, and 5 bases separated the two germline ends. The DNA of the CDR3 is TGTGCCAGCAGTGAAAACACCTCCTACGAGCAGTACTTC. Its protein product is CASSENTSYEQYF.

The gene calls are TRBV5-6 and TRBJ2-3, with 10 bases matching TRBD1. CDR3 length: 18 residues. Trimming cost V 3 bases and J 5 bases; bases outside gene matches: 15. Germline V gene lookup returns CDR1 SGHDT and CDR2 YYEEEE. This CDR3 is CASSSPRLGTGVGDTQYF. In nucleotides, the CDR3 is TGTGCCAGCAGCTCCCCGAGGTTAGGGACAGGGGTTGGAGATACGCAGTATTTT.

Details on this clonotype: At one end the junction does not follow the germline gene, possibly because of a read error. The chain is built from TRBV7-2 and TRBJ1-2, with D tentatively TRBD1 (6 bases). The germline CDR1 and CDR2 sequences are SGHTA and FQGNSA. The CDR3 covers 15 residues. CDR3 nucleotides: TGTGTCAGCAGCCTGCCATCGGGGGCGTACTATGGCTACACCTTC. It codes for CVSSLPSGAYYGYTF.

V and J are TRBV30 and TRBJ2-1, with 10 bases matching TRBD2. Per the germline V gene, CDR1 is GTSNPN and CDR2 is SVGIG (reference sequence). The J segment lost 8 bases and the V segment lost 2 bases, leaving 9 bases of the junction unmatched. The CDR3 runs 15 residues. The CDR3: CAWSFLAGATDEQFF. In DNA, the CDR3 is TGTGCCTGGAGTTTCCTAGCGGGAGCAACGGATGAGCAGTTCTTC.

CDR3 in amino acids: CASSQEVWREGRRNEQFF. CDR3 sequence (DNA): TGTGCCAGCAGCCAAGAAGTGTGGCGGGAGGGCCGGAGGAATGAGCAGTTCTTC. The genes are TRBV3-1 and TRBJ2-1, with TRBD2 matching 9 bases. Germline V lookup: CDR1 LGHDT, CDR2 YNNKEL (reference sequence). This CDR3 region has 18 residues. Losses at the gene ends were 0 bases for V and 7 bases for J; bases not matched to a gene: 13.

This chain links TRBV27 with TRBJ2-5; 8 bases agree with TRBD2. CDR3 length: 13 residues. V was clipped by 5 bases and J by 11 bases; unmatched bases: 10. The germline gives CDR1 MNHEY, CDR2 SMNVEV (reference sequence). The CDR3 nucleotides read TGTGCCAGCAGTCCGACTAGCGTTGGTGAGCAGTACTTC. Its protein is CASSPTSVGEQYF.

This clonotype turned up a few times. This chain uses TRBV12-3 or TRBV12-4 with TRBJ2-7, with TRBD2 identical over 10 bases. V gave up 1 base and J gave up 1 base; unmatched junction bases: 4. The CDR3 contains 16 residues. CDR3 DNA sequence: TGTGCCAGCAGTTTAGACCGGACTAGCGGATCCTACGAGCAGTACTTC. Translated: CASSLDRTSGSYEQYF.

This clonotype came up once. This chain uses TRBV7-8 with TRBJ2-1; the match to TRBD2 covers 7 bases. The DNA end is more similar to TRBJ2-7, so the J call may be wrong. CDR3 size: 15 residues. The germline gives CDR1 SGHVS, CDR2 FQNEAQ. The CDR3 loop is CASSPRLASLNEQYF. In DNA, the CDR3 is TGTGCCAGCAGCCCCCGACTAGCTTCGCTCAATGAGCAGTACTTC.

V is TRBV6-1 and J is TRBJ1-1; 11 nucleotides align to TRBD1. Germline V CDR1 and CDR2: MNHNS, SASEGT. CDR3 length: 14 residues. V shed 7 bases and J 5 bases; nucleotides not matched to a gene: 6. DNA of the CDR3: TGTGCCAGCAAAAACCGGGACAGGGGGACTGAAGCTTTCTTT. Amino acid sequence: CASKNRDRGTEAFF.

This chain connects TRBV6-1 to TRBJ2-1; no clear D. The CDR3 runs to 12 residues. Germline CDR1 is MNHNS and CDR2 is SASEGT. With 8 bases removed from V and 9 bases from J, the gap between germline ends came to 14 bases. In DNA form, the CDR3 reads TGTGCCAGCGAGAGAATATATGGTGAGCAGTTCTTC. Translation gives CASERIYGEQFF.

With respect to this clonotype: Compared with germline, one end of the junction differs, possibly owing to a read error. The chain is built from TRBV3-1 and TRBJ1-6, with TRBD1 matching over 11 bases. The length of the CDR3 is 18 residues. Germline CDR1 and CDR2: LGHDT and YNNKEL (reference sequence). The CDR3 reads CASSQEGIGTGGYSPLHF. The CDR3 DNA sequence: TGTGCCAGCAGCCAAGAAGGGATTGGGACAGGGGGTTATTCACCCCTTCACTTT. Full variable domain (rest looked up from reference TRBV3-1 and TRBJ1-6): DTAVSQTPKYLVTQMGNDKSIKCEQNLGHDTMYWYKQDSKKFLKIMFSYNNKELIINETVPNRFSPKSPDKAHLNLHINSLELGDSAVYFCASSQEGIGTGGYSPLHFGNGTRLTVT.

Remarks on this clonotype: Mismatch with germline at one junction end may stem from a read error. This chain joins TRBV9 and TRBJ2-1, with TRBD2 as a possible D gene (6 bases). The CDR3 extends over 15 amino acids. Germline CDR1 SGDLS, CDR2 YYNGEE. CDR3 bases: TGTGCCAGCGGCGTAGACCGGGGGAGTTACAATGAGCAGTTCTTC. Its translation: CASGVDRGSYNEQFF.

This chain uses TRBV6-6 with TRBJ2-5, with D possibly being TRBD2 (6 bases). Judging by the DNA end, TRBJ2-7 fits better; the J call may be wrong. Germline values: CDR1 MNHNY, CDR2 SVGAGI (reference sequence). The length of the CDR3 is 14 residues. The CDR3 protein is CASGDGRIVHEQYF. In nucleotides, the CDR3 is TGTGCCAGCGGGGACGGGAGAATAGTGCACGAGCAGTACTTC.

The chain is built from TRBV20-1 and TRBJ2-7, with 7 bases that match TRBD1. CDR3 length equals 15 residues. Germline values: CDR1 DFQATT, CDR2 SNEGSKA (reference sequence). V lost 6 bases, J lost 2 bases, and 13 bases stayed unmatched. This chain's CDR3 is CSADFRTGVPYEQYF. The DNA for the CDR3 is TGCAGTGCAGATTTCCGGACAGGCGTTCCCTACGAGCAGTACTTC.

This clonotype is a singleton in its sample. The CDR3 loop reads CSAGGSGGNTGELFF. The CDR3 coding sequence is TGCAGTGCTGGGGGTAGCGGGGGAAACACCGGGGAGCTGTTTTTT. The genes are TRBV20-1 and TRBJ2-2, with 9 bases matching TRBD2. This CDR3 comprises 15 residues. Germline assignment: CDR1 DFQATT and CDR2 SNEGSKA (reference sequence). V was pared by 5 bases and J by 2 bases, with 6 bases of the junction left unmatched.